Shown below are 25 T cell receptor beta chains from a single sample sequenced in a study of blood T cell repertoires in COVID-19. Profiled with immunoSEQ multiplex PCR; TCRdb holds only in-frame clones, not every one. The top ten hold roughly 3.2% of the sample, which has around 500,000 clones, 70% to 90% seen once. Source material: peripheral blood. All receptors derive from a human donor in a cohort sampled during active COVID-19.

The rearrangement uses TRBV5-1 and TRBJ2-7, with D possibly TRBD1 on 6 matching bases. This CDR3 contains 16 residues. Trimming shortened V by 4 bases and J by 3 bases, and 20 bases separated the two germline ends. In germline, CDR1 is SGHRS, CDR2 YFSETQ. Here the CDR3 reads CASSPERGTGNYEQYF. The CDR3 DNA sequence: TGCGCCAGCAGCCCGGAGAGGGGGACGGGGAACTACGAGCAGTACTTC. The whole variable domain, remainder taken from reference TRBV5-1 and TRBJ2-7, is KAGVTQTPRYLIKTRGQQVTLSCSPISGHRSVSWYQQTPGQGLQFLFEYFSETQRNKGNFPGRFSGRQFSNSRSEMNVSTLELGDSALYLCASSPERGTGNYEQYFGPGTRLTVT.

This sequence joins TRBV28 and TRBJ1-6; 7 positions agree with TRBD1. CDR1 is MDHEN and CDR2 is SYDVKM in the germline V gene. This CDR3 is 15 amino acids long. The ends lost 3 bases at V and 10 bases at J; junction bases unmatched: 9. The chain's CDR3 is CASSFPDRVISPLHF. In DNA, the CDR3 is TGTGCCAGCAGTTTTCCCGACAGGGTGATCTCACCCCTCCACTTT.

V is TRBV19 and J is TRBJ2-1, with 8 bases identical to TRBD2. CDR1 is LNHDA and CDR2 is SQIVND in the germline V gene (reference sequence). V lost 10 bases, J lost 0 bases, and 2 bases stayed unmatched. This CDR3 contains 13 residues. CDR3 region: CATGTSSYNEQFF. CDR3 sequence (DNA): TGTGCCACTGGGACTAGCTCCTACAATGAGCAGTTCTTC.

This chain's CDR3 is CASSSATSGTYNEQFF. The CDR3 coding sequence is TGTGCCAGCAGCTCCGCTACTAGCGGGACCTACAATGAGCAGTTCTTC. The V call is TRBV11-3, the J call TRBJ2-1, with 10 bases matching TRBD2. CDR1 and CDR2 (germline): SGHNT, YENEEA. This CDR3 region has 16 residues. The ends lost 4 bases at V and 2 bases at J; junction bases unmatched: 5.

This chain connects TRBV7-2 to TRBJ2-7, with D maybe TRBD2 (5 bases). The CDR3 runs 17 residues. The V gene's germline CDR1 is SGHTA and CDR2 FQGNSA. Trimming removed 1 base at V and 0 bases at J, with 16 bases between. The CDR3 sequence: CASSLVGGSGSSYEQYF. DNA of the CDR3: TGTGCCAGCAGCTTAGTCGGCGGGTCGGGGAGCTCCTACGAGCAGTACTTC.

The chain links TRBV5-1 to TRBJ1-2, with 8 bases matching TRBD1. CDR1 and CDR2 (germline): SGHRS, YFSETQ. The ends lost 4 bases at V and 3 bases at J; junction bases unmatched: 5. The CDR3 sequence is 14 residues long. The DNA of the CDR3 is TGCGCCAGCAGCGCTTACAGGGGGGACTATGGCTACACCTTC. This sequence encodes CASSAYRGDYGYTF.

The CDR3 region is CASSPTPDRVSGNTIYF. The DNA for the CDR3 is TGTGCCAGCAGCCCCACCCCGGACAGAGTCTCTGGAAACACCATATATTTT. The V gene is TRBV5-4, the J gene TRBJ1-3, with D tentatively TRBD1 (6 bases). Trimming pared 4 bases from V and 0 bases from J, leaving 17 bases between. The CDR3 extends over 17 amino acids. Germline CDR1 reads SGHNT; CDR2 reads YYREEE (reference sequence).

The V gene is TRBV7-2, the J gene TRBJ2-7; TRBD2 agrees at 9 bases. V dropped 5 bases and J dropped 0; count of bases not matched to a gene: 5. The CDR3 runs to 15 residues. Germline CDR1 SGHTA, CDR2 FQGNSA. This chain's CDR3 is CASSPWTSDSYEQYF. The CDR3 DNA reads TGTGCCAGCAGCCCGTGGACTAGCGACTCCTACGAGCAGTACTTC. The whole variable domain, remainder taken from reference TRBV7-2 and TRBJ2-7, is GAGVSQSPSNKVTEKGKDVELRCDPISGHTALYWYRQSLGQGLEFLIYFQGNSAPDKSGLPSDRFSAERTGGSVSTLTIQRTQQEDSAVYLCASSPWTSDSYEQYFGPGTRLTVT.

V and J are TRBV25-1 and TRBJ2-7; 7 bases are a match to TRBD1. Germline V gene lookup returns CDR1 MGHDK and CDR2 SYGVNS. The CDR3 consists of 14 residues. J lost 6 bases, V lost 3 bases, and 8 bases had no gene match. The chain's CDR3 is CASSDQVQGREQYF. CDR3 coding DNA: TGTGCCAGCAGTGATCAAGTACAGGGGCGCGAGCAGTACTTC.

This rearrangement joins TRBV20-1 to TRBJ1-6, with D possibly TRBD1 on 5 matching bases. This CDR3 has 15 amino acids. Trimming took off 3 bases at V and 4 bases at J, with 13 bases between the two ends. Germline V gene data show CDR1 as DFQATT and CDR2 as SNEGSKA (reference sequence). CDR3 coding DNA: TGCAGTGCTAGTTGGGGGAGGGAGTATAATTCACCCCTCCACTTT. Translation gives CSASWGREYNSPLHF.

This clone was counted once. The rearrangement joins TRBV3-1 (or the pseudogene TRBV3-2) to TRBJ2-1; 9 bases are shared with TRBD2. CDR1 and CDR2 (germline): LGHDT, YNNKEL (reference sequence). The CDR3 spans 16 residues. V shed 0 bases, J shed 9 bases, and the junction held 9 bases outside the gene matches. The CDR3 DNA reads as TGTGCCAGCAGCCAAGATGCGAGCGGGAGGTGGGGTGAGCAGTTCTTC. It is translated as CASSQDASGRWGEQFF.

V gene TRBV19 combines with J gene TRBJ1-3; D is undetermined. CDR3 length: 15 amino acids. Trimming pared 7 bases from V and 0 bases from J, leaving 13 bases between. CDR1 LNHDA and CDR2 SQIVND come from the germline V gene (reference sequence). The CDR3 loop is CASTRESSSGNTIYF. CDR3 nucleotide sequence: TGTGCCAGTACAAGAGAATCGAGCTCTGGAAACACCATATATTTT.

The chain couples TRBV19 to TRBJ1-2, with D maybe TRBD1 (5 bases). Germline V lookup: CDR1 LNHDA, CDR2 SQIVND (reference sequence). This CDR3 comprises 14 residues. Between the trimmed V and J ends, which lost 7 bases and 3 bases, there was a span of 15 bases. CDR3 DNA sequence: TGTGCCAGTACATGGAGGGACGGGGACTATGGCTACACCTTC. Amino acid sequence: CASTWRDGDYGYTF.

The V gene is TRBV7-2, the J gene TRBJ2-3, with 13 bases fitting TRBD2. CDR3 size: 16 residues. Germline V gives CDR1 SGHTA, CDR2 FQGNSA. Trimming cost V 6 bases and J 4 bases; bases outside gene matches: 7. Here the CDR3 DNA reads TGTGCCAGCAGACGCGGGACTAGCGGGGACTCAGATACGCAGTATTTT. This encodes CASRRGTSGDSDTQYF.

This clone was observed at least ten times. This chain links TRBV29-1 with TRBJ1-2; 9 positions match TRBD1. The CDR3 covers 14 residues. Germline loops: CDR1 SQVTM, CDR2 ANQGSEA. Trimming cost V 6 bases and J 2 bases; bases outside gene matches: 7. CDR3 nucleotide sequence: TGCAGCGTGTCAGACAGGGGGGCCAACTATGGCTACACCTTC. Translation gives CSVSDRGANYGYTF.

This chain links TRBV28 with TRBJ2-7; 7 bases map to TRBD1. This CDR3 has 14 residues. V trimming: 5 bases; J trimming: 4 bases; junction bases outside the gene matches: 8. CDR1 is MDHEN, CDR2 SYDVKM, per germline. As DNA, the CDR3 is TGTGCCAGCAGTCCGCCCCGGGACAGTTACGAGCAGTACTTC. Its protein product is CASSPPRDSYEQYF.

The V gene is TRBV7-3, the J gene TRBJ1-4, with D perhaps TRBD1 (5 bases). Looked up from germline, CDR1 is SGHTA and CDR2 is FQGTGA. This CDR3 comprises 14 residues. Deletions cut 3 bases from V and 0 bases from J, with 5 bases between. CDR3 loop: CASSLTATNEKLFF. The DNA for the CDR3 is TGTGCCAGCAGCTTGACAGCAACTAATGAAAAACTGTTTTTT. Supplemented by reference TRBV7-3 and TRBJ1-4, the full variable domain reads GAGVSQTPSNKVTEKGKYVELRCDPISGHTALYWYRQSLGQGPEFLIYFQGTGAADDSGLPNDRFFAVRPEGSVSTLKIQRTERGDSAVYLCASSLTATNEKLFFGSGTQLSVL.

The V call is TRBV4-3, the J call TRBJ2-2; 8 nucleotides line up with TRBD2. Germline V gives CDR1 LGHNA, CDR2 YSLEER. V was pared by 5 bases and J by 3 bases, with 5 bases of the junction left unmatched. The CDR3 consists of 15 residues. The CDR3 DNA reads as TGCGCCAGCAGCACAGACGGGAGGGACACCGGGGAGCTGTTTTTT. This encodes CASSTDGRDTGELFF.

The chain combines TRBV5-1 with TRBJ2-5; D is unresolved. The CDR3 sequence is 13 residues long. Trimming stripped 0 bases from V and 1 base from J, with 4 bases between. Germline lookup yields CDR1 SGHRS and CDR2 YFSETQ. Here the CDR3 DNA reads TGCGCCAGCAGCTTGGTCGGCCAAGAGACCCAGTACTTC. Translating gives CASSLVGQETQYF.

The count of this clone is one. The chain has TRBV9 and TRBJ2-1, with 11 bases that match TRBD2. The CDR3 runs to 16 residues. The germline gives CDR1 SGDLS, CDR2 YYNGEE. J lost 2 bases, V lost 3 bases, and 4 bases had no gene match. The CDR3: CASSAGTSGPYNEQFF. In DNA form, the CDR3 reads TGTGCCAGCAGCGCCGGGACTAGCGGACCCTACAATGAGCAGTTCTTC.

This sequence joins TRBV5-5 and TRBJ1-1, with D tentatively TRBD1 (6 bases). The germline gives CDR1 SGHKS, CDR2 YYEKEE (reference sequence). V dropped 1 base and J dropped 2 bases, with 12 bases sitting between them. The CDR3 contains 15 residues. CDR3: CASSLYQGSNTEAFF. CDR3 DNA: TGTGCCAGCAGCTTGTATCAGGGGTCTAACACTGAAGCTTTCTTT.

Concerning this clone itself: The junction departs from germline at one end; a sequencing error may be responsible. The chain carries TRBV7-7 and TRBJ2-1; D call uncertain. From germline, CDR1 is SSHAT and CDR2 FNYEAQ (reference sequence). The length of the CDR3 is 15 residues. The CDR3 here is CASSPQMSSYNEQFF. The CDR3 DNA sequence: TGTGCTAGCAGCCCCCAAATGAGCTCCTACAATGAGCAGTTCTTC.

This clone was found once. The CDR3 protein is CASSLGTSGVSYEQYF. CDR3 DNA sequence: TGCGCCAGCAGCCTGGGGACTAGCGGCGTTTCCTACGAGCAGTACTTC. V is TRBV5-1 and J is TRBJ2-7, with TRBD2 matching 11 bases. CDR1 is SGHRS, CDR2 YFSETQ, per germline. Unmatched junction bases numbered 7, after V lost 4 bases and J lost 1 base. This CDR3 is 16 amino acids long.

The V call is TRBV5-5, the J call TRBJ2-7, with 8 positions matching TRBD1. Germline CDR1 reads SGHKS; CDR2 reads YYEKEE (reference sequence). V lost 2 bases and J lost 3; bases outside the gene matches: 4. This CDR3 contains 14 residues. CDR3 amino acids: CASSFSDRGYEQYF. The CDR3 nucleotides read TGTGCCAGCAGCTTCAGCGACAGGGGCTACGAGCAGTACTTC.

This clone turned up a few times. The V gene is TRBV6-2 or TRBV6-3, the J gene TRBJ1-1, with 7 bases that match TRBD1. There are 16 residues in the CDR3. The V gene end was trimmed by 4 bases and the J gene end by 1 base; junction bases not matched to a gene: 9. The germline CDR1 and CDR2 sequences are MNHEY and SVGEGT. Here the CDR3 reads CASSLRSTGTNTEAFF. CDR3 nucleotide sequence: TGTGCCAGCAGTTTGAGATCGACAGGGACGAACACTGAAGCTTTCTTT.